The 7 T cell receptor beta chains given below trace back to one sample, sequenced in a study of identical twins. MiXCR was run by TCRdb on the 5' RACE reads, yielding one entry per CDR3 protein. The sample records around 250,000 distinct CDR3 sequences, roughly 13% being singletons. The same sample was also studied in work on yellow fever vaccine responses in identical twins.

The sequenced material came from memory (CD45RO+) T cells sorted from blood. The receptors were sampled from a woman younger than 35 in good health.

This clonotype was observed a handful of times. The chain couples TRBV24-1 to TRBJ2-1, with 8 bases fitting TRBD1. The V gene's germline CDR1 is KGHDR and CDR2 SFDVKD. The CDR3 extends over 18 amino acids. J lost 7 bases, V lost 1 base, and 14 bases had no gene match. CDR3 in DNA: TGTGCCACCAGTGATTTAGCAGGGGGCATGCCGGGGGCTAATGAGCAGTTCTTC. Protein: CATSDLAGGMPGANEQFF.

The rearrangement uses TRBV3-1 and TRBJ2-7; D not resolved. Germline assignment: CDR1 LGHDT and CDR2 YNNKEL (reference sequence). The CDR3 extends over 14 amino acids. The V end lost 1 base, the J end lost 3 bases, and 10 bases lay between the germline ends. The CDR3 sequence is CASSQGVTVYEQYF. The CDR3 DNA follows: TGTGCCAGCAGCCAAGGGGTTACTGTCTACGAGCAGTACTTC.

This clonotype was picked up a small number of times. The chain links TRBV2 to TRBJ1-2; TRBD1 is a possible D gene (6 bases). The CDR3 sequence is 16 residues long. The germline V and J ends were trimmed by 8 bases and 3 bases, with 22 bases remaining between them. The germline V gene encodes CDR1 SNHLY and CDR2 FYNNEI. The CDR3 sequence is CASGPPRAGADYGYTF. CDR3 DNA: TGTGCCAGCGGCCCTCCTCGGGCAGGGGCAGACTATGGCTACACCTTC.

J is TRBJ1-2 and V is TRBV9; unclear D gene. The CDR3 runs to 14 residues. Deletions cut 0 bases from V and 0 bases from J, with 6 bases between. Germline lookup yields CDR1 SGDLS and CDR2 YYNGEE. The CDR3 loop is CASSVDVTNYGYTF. Here the CDR3 DNA reads TGTGCCAGCAGCGTAGATGTCACTAACTATGGCTACACCTTC.

V and J are TRBV7-2 and TRBJ2-3, with TRBD1 matching over 9 bases. Trimming took 1 base from V and 3 from J; bases not matched to a gene: 5. CDR1 SGHTA and CDR2 FQGNSA come from the germline V gene. The CDR3 totals 16 residues. CDR3 in DNA: TGTGCCAGCAGCTTAGTCGGGACAGGGAAAACAGATACGCAGTATTTT. This translates into CASSLVGTGKTDTQYF. Full variable domain (outside the CDR3, taken from reference TRBV7-2 and TRBJ2-3): GAGVSQSPSNKVTEKGKDVELRCDPISGHTALYWYRQSLGQGLEFLIYFQGNSAPDKSGLPSDRFSAERTGGSVSTLTIQRTQQEDSAVYLCASSLVGTGKTDTQYFGPGTRLTVL.

This clonotype came up a few times. V and J are TRBV6-5 and TRBJ2-5; D may correspond to TRBD1 or TRBD2 (5 bases each). V was shortened by 8 bases and J by 4 bases, with 17 bases between the two germline ends. The length of the CDR3 is 14 residues. Per germline, CDR1 MNHEY and CDR2 SVGAGI. The CDR3: CASCFSHGGETQYF. In nucleotides, the CDR3 is TGTGCCAGCTGTTTCTCCCATGGGGGAGAGACCCAGTACTTC.

This clonotype was counted only a few times. The chain joins TRBV20-1 to TRBJ2-1, with TRBD2 matching 9 bases. V shed 6 bases and J 9 bases; nucleotides not matched to a gene: 15. This CDR3 has 15 residues. Germline CDR1 and CDR2: DFQATT and SNEGSKA (reference sequence). The chain's CDR3 is CSASPFRTSESEQFF. The CDR3 DNA is TGCAGTGCCAGCCCTTTTAGGACTAGCGAGAGTGAGCAGTTCTTC.